The 23 T cell receptor beta chains below were found in one sample sequenced in a study of T cell clonotyping in hematopoietic cell transplantation. Produced via immunoSEQ multiplex PCR; TCRdb's table is partial and in-frame only. The sample records some 30,000 clones, roughly 92% being singletons. Specimen: PBMCs, collected 100 days after allogeneic stem cell transplant. These receptors were collected from a female patient aged 45-60 years who had an allogeneic stem cell transplant from a related donor, so the T cells may come from the graft donor. Some clones in this sample may be carry-over from other donors' samples.

The chain has TRBV19 and TRBJ2-7; 10 nucleotides match TRBD1. Germline assignment: CDR1 LNHDA and CDR2 SQIVND (reference sequence). The CDR3 loop spans 15 amino acids. Trimming at V came to 5 bases and at J to 3 bases, leaving 7 bases not matched to a gene. The CDR3 is CASSVWDRGLYEQYF. CDR3 in DNA: TGTGCCAGTAGTGTTTGGGACAGGGGACTCTACGAGCAGTACTTC.

This clone was seen just once. The chain joins TRBV4-1 to TRBJ2-1; TRBD2 matches at 13 bases. The CDR3 extends over 14 amino acids. V shed 5 bases, J shed 15 bases, and the junction held 10 bases outside the gene matches. The germline CDR1 and CDR2 sequences are MGHRA and YSYEKL. The CDR3: CASSLTSGGPRGFF. CDR3 nucleotide sequence: TGCGCCAGCAGCTTGACTAGCGGGGGGCCTCGGGGGTTCTTC.

The chain has TRBV7-8 and TRBJ2-3; a possible D gene is TRBD2 (5 bases). The germline V gene encodes CDR1 SGHVS and CDR2 FQNEAQ. This CDR3 is built from 13 residues. Deletions cut 1 base from V and 4 bases from J, with 6 bases between. The DNA of the CDR3 is TGTGCCAGCAGCTTAGTAGCGTCAGATACGCAGTATTTT. It is translated as CASSLVASDTQYF.

The chain links TRBV20-1 to TRBJ1-2, with a weak D call TRBD1 (6 bases). The CDR3 runs to 11 residues. The V and J ends lost 4 bases and 3 bases respectively, with 6 bases between them. The germline V gene has CDR1 DFQATT and CDR2 SNEGSKA (reference sequence). The CDR3 region has the DNA TGCAGTGCTAACAGGGACTATGGCTACACCTTC. Its protein product is CSANRDYGYTF.

The chain joins TRBV10-3 to TRBJ2-5; D remains unclear. V was cut by 10 bases and J by 1 base, with 16 bases left in between. Germline loops: CDR1 ENHRY, CDR2 SYGVKD. There are 14 residues in the CDR3. The CDR3 region is CASAYSTTQETQYF. DNA of the CDR3: TGTGCCAGTGCGTATAGTACTACCCAAGAGACCCAGTACTTC.

V usage is TRBV19 and J usage is TRBJ1-6, with no clear D. V was shortened by 7 bases and J by 7 bases, with 11 bases between the two germline ends. CDR1 is LNHDA, CDR2 SQIVND, per germline (reference sequence). The CDR3 has 13 amino acids. The CDR3 spells CASTTVPNSPLHF. CDR3 DNA sequence: TGTGCCAGTACAACGGTCCCCAATTCACCCCTCCACTTT.

In its sample, this clone is hyperexpanded. V usage is TRBV7-9 and J usage is TRBJ2-7; TRBD1 might be the D (5 bases). With 5 bases removed from V and 3 bases from J, the gap between germline ends came to 11 bases. This CDR3 region has 13 residues. Germline V gene lookup returns CDR1 SEHNR and CDR2 FQNEAQ (reference sequence). For the CDR3, the DNA is TGTGCCAGCAGCGAGGACATCGGCTACGAGCAGTACTTC. This encodes CASSEDIGYEQYF.

The chain uses TRBV29-1 and TRBJ2-7, with a possible D match to TRBD2 (6 bases). The CDR3 loop spans 12 amino acids. V lost 6 bases and J lost 0, with 9 bases in between. Germline V gene data show CDR1 as SQVTM and CDR2 as ANQGSEA. CDR3 in amino acids: CSVGGISYEQYF. CDR3 in DNA: TGCAGCGTCGGCGGGATCTCCTACGAGCAGTACTTC.

The V call is TRBV5-6, the J call TRBJ1-3; D is unresolved. Trimming left V 4 bases short and J 0 bases short, with 8 bases between. Germline CDR1 is SGHDT and CDR2 is YYEEEE. The CDR3 is 14 residues long. CDR3 nucleotides: TGTGCCAGCAGCGGTTTAAGCTCTGGAAACACCATATATTTT. Translating it yields CASSGLSSGNTIYF.

The V gene is TRBV7-2, the J gene TRBJ1-2; D uncertain. Between the trimmed V and J ends, which lost 5 bases and 2 bases, there was a span of 9 bases. The CDR3 totals 13 residues. Germline V gene data show CDR1 as SGHTA and CDR2 as FQGNSA. CDR3 residues: CASSPRRNYGYTF. CDR3 DNA sequence: TGTGCCAGCAGCCCCAGACGGAACTATGGCTACACCTTC.

The chain has TRBV6-1 and TRBJ1-1; D call uncertain. This CDR3 spans 11 amino acids. Per germline, CDR1 MNHNS and CDR2 SASEGT. Between the trimmed V and J ends, which lost 6 bases and 0 bases, there was a span of 2 bases. CDR3 sequence (DNA): TGTGCCAGCAGGGTGAACACTGAAGCTTTCTTT. This sequence encodes CASRVNTEAFF.

The V call is TRBV5-5, the J call TRBJ2-3, with a weak D call TRBD2 (6 bases). In germline, CDR1 is SGHKS, CDR2 YYEKEE (reference sequence). V was trimmed by 5 bases and J by 4 bases, leaving 14 bases between them. This CDR3 region has 14 residues. CDR3 nucleotide sequence: TGTGCCAGCAGGACGGAGGGTGGGGCAGATACGCAGTATTTT. As protein: CASRTEGGADTQYF.

V and J are TRBV5-8 and TRBJ1-4, with D possibly matching TRBD1 (6 bases). This CDR3 region has 12 residues. The germline V and J ends were trimmed by 4 bases and 13 bases, with 14 bases remaining between them. Germline loops: CDR1 SGHTS, CDR2 YDEGEE. CDR3 residues: CASSDLGGGLFF. The CDR3, as DNA: TGTGCCAGCAGCGACCTTGGAGGGGGACTGTTTTTT.

The J gene is TRBJ1-5, the V gene TRBV11-3, with D unresolved. This CDR3 contains 16 residues. V was cut by 1 base and J by 1 base, with 11 bases left in between. Germline assignment: CDR1 SGHNT and CDR2 YENEEA. The CDR3 sequence: CASSLAGGSSNQPQHF. The CDR3 bases are TGTGCCAGCAGCTTAGCGGGAGGGTCGAGCAATCAGCCCCAGCATTTT.

This chain's CDR3 is CASSLAKGVREKLFF. In DNA form, the CDR3 reads TGTGCCAGCAGCCTCGCGAAGGGGGTTAGGGAAAAACTGTTTTTT. The chain couples TRBV25-1 to TRBJ1-4, with D possibly TRBD1 on 6 matching bases. The CDR3 runs 15 residues. Germline-derived CDR1 and CDR2 are MGHDK and SYGVNS. The ends were cut back, 6 bases at V and 8 bases at J, with 19 bases in the middle.

The chain links TRBV6-5 to TRBJ1-2; D unresolved. CDR1 MNHEY and CDR2 SVGAGI come from the germline V gene. This CDR3 has 15 residues. V lost 0 bases and J 5 bases, leaving 13 bases between the germline ends. The chain's CDR3 is CASSYSPTLLYGYTF. The CDR3 bases are TGTGCCAGCAGTTACTCGCCGACACTCCTATATGGCTACACCTTC.

For the CDR3, the DNA is TGTGCCATCAGGGGGACGGAAGTTGGCTACACCTTC. Amino acid sequence: CAIRGTEVGYTF. The rearrangement links TRBV10-3 to TRBJ1-2; a possible D gene is TRBD1 (5 bases). CDR1 is ENHRY and CDR2 is SYGVKD in the germline V gene. The CDR3 has 12 residues. Deletions cut 6 bases from V and 7 bases from J, with 12 bases between.

The CDR3 loop is CAWDSGNTIYF. The CDR3 DNA reads as TGTGCCTGGGACTCTGGAAACACCATATATTTT. This chain connects TRBV30 to TRBJ1-3; D is undetermined. The CDR3 has 11 amino acids. Deletions cut 5 bases from V and 0 bases from J, with 2 bases between. The germline CDR1 and CDR2 sequences are GTSNPN and SVGIG (reference sequence).

This chain links TRBV29-1 with TRBJ1-1; D call uncertain. Between the trimmed V and J ends, which lost 4 bases and 1 base, there was a span of 7 bases. The germline V gene encodes CDR1 SQVTM and CDR2 ANQGSEA. CDR3 length equals 12 residues. The CDR3 nucleotides are TGCAGCGTTGGCGGAGGGAACACTGAAGCTTTCTTT. Its translation is CSVGGGNTEAFF.

The chain joins TRBV29-1 to TRBJ2-7; 7 bases agree with TRBD1. With V trimmed by 6 bases and J by 0 bases, 5 bases remained unmatched. Germline loops: CDR1 SQVTM, CDR2 ANQGSEA. This CDR3 is built from 13 residues. For the CDR3, the DNA is TGCAGCGTACAAGGGGGCGTCTCCTACGAGCAGTACTTC. Protein: CSVQGGVSYEQYF.

This chain joins TRBV5-6 and TRBJ2-5; 8 positions agree with TRBD2. The germline gives CDR1 SGHDT, CDR2 YYEEEE. V was pared by 2 bases and J by 1 base, with 1 base of the junction left unmatched. The CDR3 has 14 residues. This CDR3 is CASSFTSGQETQYF. In DNA, the CDR3 is TGTGCCAGCAGCTTTACTAGCGGCCAAGAGACCCAGTACTTC.

The CDR3 region is CASTDSGGANEQYF. In nucleotides, the CDR3 is TGTGCCAGCACCGATAGCGGGGGGGCGAACGAGCAGTACTTC. The chain is built from TRBV2 and TRBJ2-7; 11 nucleotides agree with TRBD2. V was clipped by 7 bases and J by 5 bases; unmatched bases: 7. CDR1 is SNHLY and CDR2 is FYNNEI in the germline V gene. The CDR3 sequence is 14 residues long.

J is TRBJ1-1 and V is TRBV7-2; TRBD1 might be the D (6 bases). Germline V gene lookup returns CDR1 SGHTA and CDR2 FQGNSA. The CDR3 extends over 15 amino acids. V was cut by 3 bases and J by 11 bases, with 22 bases left in between. DNA of the CDR3: TGTGCCAGCAGCTTGGGCAGGGGAGTGTATAGGTCGGCTTTCTTT. This codes for CASSLGRGVYRSAFF. Full variable domain (remainder filled in from reference TRBV7-2 and TRBJ1-1): GAGVSQSPSNKVTEKGKDVELRCDPISGHTALYWYRQSLGQGLEFLIYFQGNSAPDKSGLPSDRFSAERTGGSVSTLTIQRTQQEDSAVYLCASSLGRGVYRSAFFGQGTRLTVV.